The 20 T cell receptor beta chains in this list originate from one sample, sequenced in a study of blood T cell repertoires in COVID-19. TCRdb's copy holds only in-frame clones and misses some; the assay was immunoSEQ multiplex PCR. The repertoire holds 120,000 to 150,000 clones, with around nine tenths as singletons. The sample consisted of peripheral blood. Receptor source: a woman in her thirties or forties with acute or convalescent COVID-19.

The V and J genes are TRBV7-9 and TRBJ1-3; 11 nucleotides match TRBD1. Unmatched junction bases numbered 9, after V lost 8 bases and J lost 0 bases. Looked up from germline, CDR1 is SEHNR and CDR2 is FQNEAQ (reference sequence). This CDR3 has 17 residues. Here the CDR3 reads CASDTGTGGISGNTIYF. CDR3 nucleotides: TGTGCCAGCGACACCGGGACAGGGGGGATCTCTGGAAACACCATATATTTT.

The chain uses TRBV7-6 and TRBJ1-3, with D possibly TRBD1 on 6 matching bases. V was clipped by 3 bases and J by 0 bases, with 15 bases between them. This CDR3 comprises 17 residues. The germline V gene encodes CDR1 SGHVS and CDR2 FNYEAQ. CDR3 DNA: TGTGCCAGCAGCTTGGGCGGCAGGGACATCTCTGGAAACACCATATATTTT. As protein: CASSLGGRDISGNTIYF.

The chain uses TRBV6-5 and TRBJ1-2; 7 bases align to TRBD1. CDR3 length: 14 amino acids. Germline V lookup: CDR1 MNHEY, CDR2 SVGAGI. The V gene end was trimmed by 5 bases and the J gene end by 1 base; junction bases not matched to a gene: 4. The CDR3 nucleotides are TGTGCCAGCAGTCCGACAGGGTTTAACTATGGCTACACCTTC. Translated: CASSPTGFNYGYTF.

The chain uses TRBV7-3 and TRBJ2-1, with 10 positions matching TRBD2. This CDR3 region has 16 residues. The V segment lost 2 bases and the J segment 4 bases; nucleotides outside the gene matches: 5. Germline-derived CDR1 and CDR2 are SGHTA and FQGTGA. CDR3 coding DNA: TGTGCCAGCAGCTTATACGGACTAGCGGAATACAATGAGCAGTTCTTC. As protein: CASSLYGLAEYNEQFF.

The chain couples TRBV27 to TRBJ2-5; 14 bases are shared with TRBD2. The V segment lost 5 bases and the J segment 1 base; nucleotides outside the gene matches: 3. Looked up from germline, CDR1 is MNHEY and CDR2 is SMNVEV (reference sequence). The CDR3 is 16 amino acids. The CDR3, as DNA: TGTGCCAGCAGTCTGGGACTAGCGGGGGTCCAAGAGACCCAGTACTTC. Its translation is CASSLGLAGVQETQYF.

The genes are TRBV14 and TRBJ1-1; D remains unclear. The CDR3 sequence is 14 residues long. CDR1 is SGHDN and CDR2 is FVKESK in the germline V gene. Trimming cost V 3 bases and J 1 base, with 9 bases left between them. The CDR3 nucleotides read TGTGCCAGCAGCCAGTTGTCCCAGAACACTGAAGCTTTCTTT. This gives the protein CASSQLSQNTEAFF.

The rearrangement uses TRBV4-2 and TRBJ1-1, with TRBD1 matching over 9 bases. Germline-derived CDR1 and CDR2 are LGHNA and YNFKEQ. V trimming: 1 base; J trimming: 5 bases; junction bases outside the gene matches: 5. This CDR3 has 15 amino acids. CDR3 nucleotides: TGTGCCAGCAGCCAAGGGGACAGGGAAAGGACTGAAGCTTTCTTT. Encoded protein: CASSQGDRERTEAFF.

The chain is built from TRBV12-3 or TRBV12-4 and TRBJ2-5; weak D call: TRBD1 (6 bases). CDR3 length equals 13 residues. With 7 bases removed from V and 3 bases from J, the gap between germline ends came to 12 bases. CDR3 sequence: CASTLGTKETQYF. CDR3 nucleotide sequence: TGTGCCAGCACATTAGGGACAAAAGAGACCCAGTACTTC.

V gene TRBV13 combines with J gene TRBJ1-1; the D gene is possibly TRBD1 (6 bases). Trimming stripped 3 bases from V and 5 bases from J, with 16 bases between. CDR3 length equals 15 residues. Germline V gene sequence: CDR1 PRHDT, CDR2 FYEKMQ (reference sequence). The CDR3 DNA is TGTGCCAGCAGCTTGCCTTCAGAAAGGGGGACTGAAGCTTTCTTT. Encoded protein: CASSLPSERGTEAFF.

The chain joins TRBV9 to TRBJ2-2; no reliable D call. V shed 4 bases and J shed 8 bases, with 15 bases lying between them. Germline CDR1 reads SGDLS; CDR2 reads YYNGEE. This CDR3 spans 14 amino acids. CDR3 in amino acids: CASSHSMSGGELFF. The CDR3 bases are TGTGCCAGCAGCCATAGTATGTCCGGGGGGGAGCTGTTTTTT.

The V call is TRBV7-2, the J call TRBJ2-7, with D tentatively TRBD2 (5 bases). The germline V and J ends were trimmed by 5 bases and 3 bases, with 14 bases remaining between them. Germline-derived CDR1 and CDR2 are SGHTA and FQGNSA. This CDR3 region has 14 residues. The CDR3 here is CASSPGLNDYEQYF. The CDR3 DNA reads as TGTGCCAGCAGCCCCGGACTGAACGACTACGAGCAGTACTTC.

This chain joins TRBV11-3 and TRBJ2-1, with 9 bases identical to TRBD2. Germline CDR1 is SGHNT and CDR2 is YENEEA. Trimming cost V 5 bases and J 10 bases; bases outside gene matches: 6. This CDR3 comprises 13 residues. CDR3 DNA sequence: TGTGCCAGCAGCCCGGGACTAGCAAGCGAGCAGTTCTTC. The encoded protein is CASSPGLASEQFF. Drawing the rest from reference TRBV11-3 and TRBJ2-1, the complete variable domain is EAGVVQSPRYKIIEKKQPVAFWCNPISGHNTLYWYLQNLGQGPELLIRYENEEAVDDSQLPKDRFSAERLKGVDSTLKIQPAELGDSAVYLCASSPGLASEQFFGPGTRLTVL.

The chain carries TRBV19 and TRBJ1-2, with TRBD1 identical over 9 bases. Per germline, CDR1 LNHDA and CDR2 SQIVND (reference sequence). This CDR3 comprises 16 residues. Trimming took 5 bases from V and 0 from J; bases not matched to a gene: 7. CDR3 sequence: CASSSYRDRANYGYTF. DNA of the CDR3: TGTGCCAGTAGTTCCTACCGGGACAGGGCTAACTATGGCTACACCTTC.

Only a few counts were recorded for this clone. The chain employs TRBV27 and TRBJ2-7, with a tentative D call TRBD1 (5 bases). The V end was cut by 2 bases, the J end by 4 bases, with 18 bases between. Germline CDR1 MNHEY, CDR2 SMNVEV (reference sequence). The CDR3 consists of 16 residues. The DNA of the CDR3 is TGTGCCAGCAGTTTAGGGTGGCAGGGTGGGATTTACGAGCAGTACTTC. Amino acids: CASSLGWQGGIYEQYF.

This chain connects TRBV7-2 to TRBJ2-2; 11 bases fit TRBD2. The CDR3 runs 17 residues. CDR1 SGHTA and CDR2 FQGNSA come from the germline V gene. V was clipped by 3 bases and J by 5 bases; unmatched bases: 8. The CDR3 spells CASSFLTSGRKTGELFF. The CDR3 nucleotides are TGTGCCAGCAGCTTCCTCACTAGCGGGAGAAAGACCGGGGAGCTGTTTTTT.

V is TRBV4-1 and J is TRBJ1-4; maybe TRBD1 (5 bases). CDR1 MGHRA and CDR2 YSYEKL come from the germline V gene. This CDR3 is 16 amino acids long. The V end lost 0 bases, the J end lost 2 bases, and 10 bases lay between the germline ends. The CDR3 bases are TGCGCCAGCAGCCAAGATCCAGGGAGGACTAATGAAAAACTGTTTTTT. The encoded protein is CASSQDPGRTNEKLFF.

The CDR3 reads CASSPTSGGVNEQFF. CDR3 nucleotide sequence: TGTGCCAGCAGCCCGACTAGCGGGGGGGTCAATGAGCAGTTCTTC. The V and J genes are TRBV6-4 and TRBJ2-1, with 14 positions matching TRBD2. Germline trimming cut 6 bases from V and 6 bases from J; bases unmatched to any gene: 4. The germline CDR1 and CDR2 sequences are MRHNA and SNTAGT. This CDR3 has 15 residues.

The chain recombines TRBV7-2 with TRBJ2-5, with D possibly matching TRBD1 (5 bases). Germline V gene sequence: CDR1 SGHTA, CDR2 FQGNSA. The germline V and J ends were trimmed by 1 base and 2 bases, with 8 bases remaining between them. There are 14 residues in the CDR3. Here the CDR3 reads CASSLGTPQETQYF. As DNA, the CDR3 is TGTGCCAGCAGCTTAGGGACACCACAAGAGACCCAGTACTTC.

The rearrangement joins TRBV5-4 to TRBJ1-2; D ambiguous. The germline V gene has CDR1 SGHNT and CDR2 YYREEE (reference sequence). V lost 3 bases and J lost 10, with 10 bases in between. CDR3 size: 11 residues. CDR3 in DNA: TGTGCCAGCAGCTCGACGGGGTACTACACCTTC. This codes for CASSSTGYYTF.

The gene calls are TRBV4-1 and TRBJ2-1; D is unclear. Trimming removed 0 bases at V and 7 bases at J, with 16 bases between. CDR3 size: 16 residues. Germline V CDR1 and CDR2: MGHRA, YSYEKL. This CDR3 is CASSQEASGVRNEQFF. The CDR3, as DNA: TGCGCCAGCAGCCAAGAAGCGTCTGGAGTTCGTAATGAGCAGTTCTTC.